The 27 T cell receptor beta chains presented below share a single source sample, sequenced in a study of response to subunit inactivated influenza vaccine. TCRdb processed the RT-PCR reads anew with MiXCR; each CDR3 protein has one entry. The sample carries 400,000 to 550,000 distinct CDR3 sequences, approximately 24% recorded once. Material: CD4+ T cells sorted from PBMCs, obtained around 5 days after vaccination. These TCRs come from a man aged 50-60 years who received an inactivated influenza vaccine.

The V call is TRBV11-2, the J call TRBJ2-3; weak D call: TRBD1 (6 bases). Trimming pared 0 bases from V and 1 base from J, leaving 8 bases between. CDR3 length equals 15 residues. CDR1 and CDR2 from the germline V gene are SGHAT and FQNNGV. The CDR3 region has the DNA TGTGCCAGCAGCTTAGAGTACAGGGGCACAGATACGCAGTATTTT. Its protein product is CASSLEYRGTDTQYF.

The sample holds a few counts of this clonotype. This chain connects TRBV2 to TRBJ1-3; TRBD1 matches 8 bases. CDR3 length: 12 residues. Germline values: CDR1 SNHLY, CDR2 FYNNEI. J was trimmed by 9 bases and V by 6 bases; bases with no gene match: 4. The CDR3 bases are TGTGCCAGCAGGGACAGGGCCGTCACCATATATTTT. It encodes CASRDRAVTIYF.

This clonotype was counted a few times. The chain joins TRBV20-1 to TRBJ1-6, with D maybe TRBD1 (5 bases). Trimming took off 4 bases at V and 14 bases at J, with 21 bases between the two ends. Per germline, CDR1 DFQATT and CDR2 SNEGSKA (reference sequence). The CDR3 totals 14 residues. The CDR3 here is CSAIPEQELRALHF. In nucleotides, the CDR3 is TGCAGTGCTATTCCGGAACAGGAACTTCGGGCCCTCCACTTT.

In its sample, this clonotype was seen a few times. The CDR3 DNA is TGCGCCAGCAGCCATTATCTCAGGGGTAATGAAAAACTGTTTTTT. Its protein is CASSHYLRGNEKLFF. The chain has TRBV4-3 and TRBJ1-4; possibly TRBD1 for D (6 bases). V was shortened by 3 bases and J by 4 bases, with 12 bases between the two germline ends. The CDR3 is 15 residues long. CDR1 LGHNA and CDR2 YSLEER come from the germline V gene.

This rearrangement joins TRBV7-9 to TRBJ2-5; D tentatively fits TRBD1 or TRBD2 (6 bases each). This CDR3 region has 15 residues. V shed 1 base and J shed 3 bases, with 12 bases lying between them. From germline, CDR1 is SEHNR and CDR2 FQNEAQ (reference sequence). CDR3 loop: CASSLVGGPKETQYF. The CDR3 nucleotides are TGTGCCAGCAGCTTAGTCGGGGGCCCTAAAGAGACCCAGTACTTC.

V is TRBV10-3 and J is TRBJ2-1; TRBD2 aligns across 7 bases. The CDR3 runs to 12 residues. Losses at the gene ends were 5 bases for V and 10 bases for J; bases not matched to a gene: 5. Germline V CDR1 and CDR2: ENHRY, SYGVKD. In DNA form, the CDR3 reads TGTGCCATCAGTCGGGCCGGGAGGGAGCAGTTCTTC. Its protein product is CAISRAGREQFF.

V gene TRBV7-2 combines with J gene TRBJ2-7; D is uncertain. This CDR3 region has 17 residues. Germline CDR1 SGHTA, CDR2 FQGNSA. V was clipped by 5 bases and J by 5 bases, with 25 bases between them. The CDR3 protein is CASSPKPWEPSVDEQYF. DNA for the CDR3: TGTGCCAGCAGCCCAAAACCTTGGGAACCAAGTGTAGACGAGCAGTACTTC.

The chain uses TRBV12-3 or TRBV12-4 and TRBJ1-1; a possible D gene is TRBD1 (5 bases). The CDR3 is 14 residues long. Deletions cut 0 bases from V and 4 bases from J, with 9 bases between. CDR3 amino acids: CASSLAGTSTEAFF. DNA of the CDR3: TGTGCCAGCAGTTTAGCCGGGACGTCCACTGAAGCTTTCTTT.

The CDR3 is CASSPSPTGRYNEQFF. The DNA for the CDR3 is TGCGCCAGCAGCCCGAGTCCGACAGGGAGATACAATGAGCAGTTCTTC. J is TRBJ2-1 and V is TRBV5-1; 7 bases align to TRBD1. The CDR3 loop spans 16 amino acids. CDR1 is SGHRS and CDR2 is YFSETQ in the germline V gene. After removal of 4 bases from V and 4 bases from J, the junction contained 11 bases not matched to a gene.

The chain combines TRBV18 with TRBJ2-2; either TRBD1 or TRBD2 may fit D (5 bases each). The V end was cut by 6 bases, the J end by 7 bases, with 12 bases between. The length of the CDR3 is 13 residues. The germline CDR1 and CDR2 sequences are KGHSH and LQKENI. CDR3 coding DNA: TGTGCCAGCTCTCCCAGGGACGGCGGGGAGCTGTTTTTT. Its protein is CASSPRDGGELFF.

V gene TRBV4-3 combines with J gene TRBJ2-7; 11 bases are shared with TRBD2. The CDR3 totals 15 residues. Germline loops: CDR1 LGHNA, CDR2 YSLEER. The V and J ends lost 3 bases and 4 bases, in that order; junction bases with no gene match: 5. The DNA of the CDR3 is TGCGCCAGCAGCCAGGTAGCGGGAGGGCCTTACGAGCAGTACTTC. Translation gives CASSQVAGGPYEQYF.

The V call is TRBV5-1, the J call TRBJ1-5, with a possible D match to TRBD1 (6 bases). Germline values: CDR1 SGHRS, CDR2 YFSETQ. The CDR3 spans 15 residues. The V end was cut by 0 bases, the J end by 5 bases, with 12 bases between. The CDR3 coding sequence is TGCGCCAGCAGCTTGGAGGGACAAGGCCATCAGCCCCAGCATTTT. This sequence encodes CASSLEGQGHQPQHF.

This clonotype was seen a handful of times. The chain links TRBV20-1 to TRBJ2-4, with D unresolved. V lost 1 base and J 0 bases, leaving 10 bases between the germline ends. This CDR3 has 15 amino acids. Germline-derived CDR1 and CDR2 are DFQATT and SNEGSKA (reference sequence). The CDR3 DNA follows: TGCAGTGCTAGAGGTATCCAGGTAGCCAAAAACATTCAGTACTTC. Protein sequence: CSARGIQVAKNIQYF.

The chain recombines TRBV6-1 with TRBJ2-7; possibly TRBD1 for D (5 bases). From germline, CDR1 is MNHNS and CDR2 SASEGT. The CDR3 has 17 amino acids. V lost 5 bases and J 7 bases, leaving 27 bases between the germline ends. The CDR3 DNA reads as TGTGCCAGCAGTACCCAATCCCTGACAGCCTATGGGCGGGAGCAGTACTTC. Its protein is CASSTQSLTAYGREQYF.

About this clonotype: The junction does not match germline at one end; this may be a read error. The CDR3 reads CASTGTENTEAVF. In DNA form, the CDR3 reads TGTGCCAGCACCGGGACTGAGAACACTGAAGCTGTCTTT. The chain joins TRBV6-1 to TRBJ1-1, with D tentatively TRBD1 (5 bases). The CDR3 is made up of 13 amino acids. Germline CDR1 is MNHNS and CDR2 is SASEGT.

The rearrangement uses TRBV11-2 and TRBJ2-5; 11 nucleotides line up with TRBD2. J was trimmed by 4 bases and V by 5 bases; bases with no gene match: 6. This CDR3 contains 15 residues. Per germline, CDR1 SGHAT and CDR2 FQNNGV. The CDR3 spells CASSPLAGVGETQYF. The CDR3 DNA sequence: TGTGCCAGCAGCCCACTAGCGGGAGTGGGAGAGACCCAGTACTTC.

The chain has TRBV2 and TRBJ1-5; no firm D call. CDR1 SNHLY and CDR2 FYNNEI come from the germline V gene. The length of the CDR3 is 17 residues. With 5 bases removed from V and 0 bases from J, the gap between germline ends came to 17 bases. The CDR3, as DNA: TGTGCCAGCAGTCGGCATTTGCGAGCGGATAGCAATCAGCCCCAGCATTTT. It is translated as CASSRHLRADSNQPQHF.

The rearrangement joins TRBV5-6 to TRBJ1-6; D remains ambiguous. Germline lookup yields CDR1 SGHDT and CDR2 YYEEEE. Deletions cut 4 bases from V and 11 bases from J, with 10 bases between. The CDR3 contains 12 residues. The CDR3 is CASSLKRPPLHF. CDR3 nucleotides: TGTGCCAGCAGCCTAAAACGTCCACCCCTCCACTTT. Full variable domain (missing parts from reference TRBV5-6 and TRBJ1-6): DAGVTQSPTHLIKTRGQQVTLRCSPKSGHDTVSWYQQALGQGPQFIFQYYEEEERQRGNFPDRFSGHQFPNYSSELNVNALLLGDSALYLCASSLKRPPLHFGNGTRLTVT.

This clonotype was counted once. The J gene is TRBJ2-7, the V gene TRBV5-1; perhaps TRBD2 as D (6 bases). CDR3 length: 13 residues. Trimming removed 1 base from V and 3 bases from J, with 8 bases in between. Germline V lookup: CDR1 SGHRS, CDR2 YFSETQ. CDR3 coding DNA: TGCGCCAGCAGCTTGCGGACTAACTACGAGCAGTACTTC. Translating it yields CASSLRTNYEQYF.

CDR3 DNA: TGCAGTGCGCCGGACAGTTCGGACATTCAGTACTTC. This translates into CSAPDSSDIQYF. This rearrangement joins TRBV20-1 to TRBJ2-4; tentative D call: TRBD1 (6 bases). CDR1 and CDR2 from the germline V gene are DFQATT and SNEGSKA (reference sequence). V lost 6 bases and J lost 8, with 14 bases in between. CDR3 size: 12 residues.

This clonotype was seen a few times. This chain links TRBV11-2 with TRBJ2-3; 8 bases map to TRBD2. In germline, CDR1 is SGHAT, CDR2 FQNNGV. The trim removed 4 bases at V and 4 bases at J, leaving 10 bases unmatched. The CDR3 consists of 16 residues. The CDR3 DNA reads TGTGCCAGCAGCTACCTTCGGGGGGGGCGCCCAGATACGCAGTATTTT. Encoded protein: CASSYLRGGRPDTQYF.

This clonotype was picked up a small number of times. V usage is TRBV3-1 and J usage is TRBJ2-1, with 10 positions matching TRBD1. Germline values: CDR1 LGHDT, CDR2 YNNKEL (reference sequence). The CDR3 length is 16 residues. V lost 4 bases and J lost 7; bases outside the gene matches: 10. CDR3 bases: TGTGCCAGCAGCCTAAGACGCGGGACAGGGGAAAATGAGCAGTTCTTC. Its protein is CASSLRRGTGENEQFF.

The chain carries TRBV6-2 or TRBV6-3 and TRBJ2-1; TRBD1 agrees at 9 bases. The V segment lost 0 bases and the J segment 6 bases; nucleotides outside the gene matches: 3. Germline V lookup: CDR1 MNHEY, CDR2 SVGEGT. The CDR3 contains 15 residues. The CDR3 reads CASSYSGQGSNEQFF. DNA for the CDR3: TGTGCCAGCAGTTACTCGGGACAGGGAAGCAATGAGCAGTTCTTC.

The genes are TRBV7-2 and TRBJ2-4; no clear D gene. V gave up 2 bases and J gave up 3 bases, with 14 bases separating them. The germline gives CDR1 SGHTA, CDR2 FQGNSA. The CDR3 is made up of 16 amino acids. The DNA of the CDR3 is TGTGCCAGCAGCTTAAAGTTTCTTGGCCTCAAAAACATTCAGTACTTC. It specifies CASSLKFLGLKNIQYF.

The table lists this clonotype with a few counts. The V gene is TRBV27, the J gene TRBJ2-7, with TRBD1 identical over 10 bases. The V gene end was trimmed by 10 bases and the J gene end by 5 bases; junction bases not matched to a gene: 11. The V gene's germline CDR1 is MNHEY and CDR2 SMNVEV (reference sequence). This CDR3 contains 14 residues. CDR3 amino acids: CAIKPQTGGDEQYF. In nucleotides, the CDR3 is TGTGCCATTAAACCCCAGACAGGGGGCGACGAGCAGTACTTC.

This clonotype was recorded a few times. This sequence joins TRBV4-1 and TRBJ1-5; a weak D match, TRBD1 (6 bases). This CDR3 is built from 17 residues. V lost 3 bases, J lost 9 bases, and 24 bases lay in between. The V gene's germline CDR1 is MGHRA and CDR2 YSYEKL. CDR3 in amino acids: CASSHLGRERGGMPQHF. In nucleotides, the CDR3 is TGCGCCAGCAGCCACCTGGGGAGGGAAAGGGGGGGAATGCCCCAGCATTTT.

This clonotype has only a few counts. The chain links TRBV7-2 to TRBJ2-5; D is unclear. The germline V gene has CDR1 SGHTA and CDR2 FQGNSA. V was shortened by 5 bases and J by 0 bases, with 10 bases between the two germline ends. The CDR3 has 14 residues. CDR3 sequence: CASSPAPNQETQYF. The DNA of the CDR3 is TGTGCCAGCAGCCCCGCCCCTAACCAAGAGACCCAGTACTTC.